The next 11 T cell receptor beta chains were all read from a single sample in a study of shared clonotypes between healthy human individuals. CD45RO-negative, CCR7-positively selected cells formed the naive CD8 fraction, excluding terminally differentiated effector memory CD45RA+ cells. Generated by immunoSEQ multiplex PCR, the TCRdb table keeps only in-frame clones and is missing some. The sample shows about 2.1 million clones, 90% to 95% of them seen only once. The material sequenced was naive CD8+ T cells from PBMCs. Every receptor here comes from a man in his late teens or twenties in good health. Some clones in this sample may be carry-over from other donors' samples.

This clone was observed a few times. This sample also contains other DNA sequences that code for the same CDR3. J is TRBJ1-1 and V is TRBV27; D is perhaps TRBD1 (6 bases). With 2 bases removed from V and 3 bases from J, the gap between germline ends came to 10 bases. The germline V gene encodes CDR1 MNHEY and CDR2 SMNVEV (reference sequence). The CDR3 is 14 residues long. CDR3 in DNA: TGTGCCAGCAGTTTAGGGGGCGGGTACACTGAAGCTTTCTTT. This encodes CASSLGGGYTEAFF.

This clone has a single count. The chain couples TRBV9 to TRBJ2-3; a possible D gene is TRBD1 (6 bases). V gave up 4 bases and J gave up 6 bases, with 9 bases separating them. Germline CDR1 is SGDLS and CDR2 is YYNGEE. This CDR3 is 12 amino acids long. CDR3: CASSTGKDTQYF. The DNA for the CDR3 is TGTGCCAGCAGCACAGGGAAGGATACGCAGTATTTT.

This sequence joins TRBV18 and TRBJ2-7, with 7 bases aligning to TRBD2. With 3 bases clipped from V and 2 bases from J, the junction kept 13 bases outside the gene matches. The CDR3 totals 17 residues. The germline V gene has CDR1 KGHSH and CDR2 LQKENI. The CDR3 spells CASSPERGLAWPYEQYF. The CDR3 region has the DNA TGTGCCAGCTCACCGGAGCGGGGCCTTGCCTGGCCCTACGAGCAGTACTTC.

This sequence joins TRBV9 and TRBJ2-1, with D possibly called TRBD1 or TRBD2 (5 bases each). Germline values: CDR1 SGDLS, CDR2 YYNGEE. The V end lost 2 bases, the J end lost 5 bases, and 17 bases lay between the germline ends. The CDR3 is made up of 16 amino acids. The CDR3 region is CASSVPFSGAHNEQFF. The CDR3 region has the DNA TGTGCCAGCAGCGTCCCTTTTTCCGGGGCCCACAATGAGCAGTTCTTC.

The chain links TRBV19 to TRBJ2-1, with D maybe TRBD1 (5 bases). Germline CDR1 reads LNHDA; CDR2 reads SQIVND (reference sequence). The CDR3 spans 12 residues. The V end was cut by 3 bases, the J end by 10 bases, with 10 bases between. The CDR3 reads CASSIGAAEQFF. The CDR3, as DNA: TGTGCCAGTAGTATTGGGGCCGCGGAGCAGTTCTTC.

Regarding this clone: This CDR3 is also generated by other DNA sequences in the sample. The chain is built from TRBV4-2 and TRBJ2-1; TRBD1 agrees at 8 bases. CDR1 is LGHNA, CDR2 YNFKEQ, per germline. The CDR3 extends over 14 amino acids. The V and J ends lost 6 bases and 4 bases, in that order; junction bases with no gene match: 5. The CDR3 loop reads CASSQDREYNEQFF. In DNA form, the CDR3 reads TGTGCCAGCAGTCAGGACAGGGAATACAATGAGCAGTTCTTC.

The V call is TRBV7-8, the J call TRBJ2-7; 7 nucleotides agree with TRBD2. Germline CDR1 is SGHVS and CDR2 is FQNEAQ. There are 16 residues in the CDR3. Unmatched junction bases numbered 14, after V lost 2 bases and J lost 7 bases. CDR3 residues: CASSLTSAPLEVEQYF. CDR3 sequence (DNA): TGTGCCAGCAGCTTAACTAGCGCCCCGCTTGAGGTTGAGCAGTACTTC.

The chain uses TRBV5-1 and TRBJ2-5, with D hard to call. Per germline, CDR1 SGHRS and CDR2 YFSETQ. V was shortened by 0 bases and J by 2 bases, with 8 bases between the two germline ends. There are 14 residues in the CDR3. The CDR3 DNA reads TGCGCCAGCAGCTTGGCGGCTGCTCAAGAGACCCAGTACTTC. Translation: CASSLAAAQETQYF.

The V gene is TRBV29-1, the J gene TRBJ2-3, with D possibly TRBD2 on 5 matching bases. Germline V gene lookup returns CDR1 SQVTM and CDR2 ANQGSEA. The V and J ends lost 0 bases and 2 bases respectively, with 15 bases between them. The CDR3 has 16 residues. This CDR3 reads CSVEDPSGESTDTQYF. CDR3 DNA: TGCAGCGTTGAAGATCCCAGCGGAGAGTCCACAGATACGCAGTATTTT.

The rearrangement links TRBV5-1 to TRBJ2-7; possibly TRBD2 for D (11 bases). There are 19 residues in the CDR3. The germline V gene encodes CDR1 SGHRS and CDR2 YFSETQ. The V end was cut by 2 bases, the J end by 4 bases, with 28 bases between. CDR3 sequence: CASSFRDRGLADPLYEQYF. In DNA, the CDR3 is TGCGCCAGCAGCTTCCGGGACAGGGGACTAGCGGACCCCCTTTACGAGCAGTACTTC.

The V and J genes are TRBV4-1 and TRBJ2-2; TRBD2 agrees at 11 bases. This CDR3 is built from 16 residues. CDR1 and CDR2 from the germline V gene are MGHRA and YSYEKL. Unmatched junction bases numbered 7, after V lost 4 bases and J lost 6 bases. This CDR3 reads CASSRGLAGGSGELFF. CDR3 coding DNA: TGCGCCAGCAGCCGAGGTCTAGCGGGAGGATCCGGGGAGCTGTTTTTT.